The source of this T cell receptor beta chain is a study of tissue T cells after allogeneic stem cell transplantation (dated by TCRdb to the early 2020s). In the study overall: For tissues with multiple samples, a pathologist reviewed H&E sections and gave sequencing priority to samples with histologically apparent lymphocytes. The study profiled TCR beta repertoires in many tissues obtained from research autopsies of patients with and without GVHD, and also in mouse models of GVHD. On the human side, the study was prospective and observational, with no blinding or randomization. Paper-wide results and their limitations: Only a few T cell clones appeared in more than one patient, yet motif-based clustering showed tissue-specific repertoire signatures that were shared between patients. For the non-GVHD comparator patients, no blood samples were available. The study did not determine which tissue TCRs were alloreactive or antigen-specific, and some clones might have been persisting host cells. Within patients, how anatomically similar tissues were was a major factor shaping TCR repertoire composition, regardless of disease or transplant status. In both patients and mice, only a limited portion of the TCR repertoire detected in tissues was captured by blood and spleen T cells. A small and clinically heterogeneous patient cohort was studied, and sampling depth was acknowledged as a limitation.

CDR1 and CDR2 (MRHNA, SNTAGT) derive from the germline V gene. Here V drops 3 bases and J drops 8 bases, and the junction holds 3 bases not matched to any gene. Including the terminal cysteine and phenylalanine, the CDR3 comprises 15 residues. Only the CDR3 DNA stays, 45 bases, in frame from base 1. The library was obtained by the immunoSEQ multiplex PCR assay. TCRbeta CDR3 sequencing was performed at survey depth by Adaptive Biotechnologies, and CDR3 sequences, V/J genes, productive frequency and template counts were reported. Amplification of TCR beta CDR3 regions was performed from genomic DNA rather than from RNA. The original methods were these. Jensen-Shannon divergence was used to quantify pairwise repertoire overlap between tissues, with a value of 1 meaning complete divergence and a value of 0 meaning identical repertoires. Tissues were clustered by single-linkage agglomerative hierarchical clustering of pairwise JSD values and displayed as dendrograms. GLIPH2 was applied to all patient samples using simulation_depth 1000, kmer_min_depth 3, and cdr3_length_cutoff 8, and only groups with more than two unique CDR3s were retained. In a standardized tissue-overlap score, Jaccard GLIPH-group overlap across patients was extrapolated to a standard repertoire size of 1000 clones. Associations of diversity with clinical or experimental variables used linear mixed-effect models with tissue fixed effects and individual random effects. Held by TCRdb, this immuneACCESS table contains in-frame sequences only and omits some clones. Under half of the omission traces to an unresolved V gene where checked; the cause of the rest is unknown. V and J calls and clone size follow that table, whereas D and trimming were derived from the DNA. The sample profile shows more than 9,000 clones; around two thirds of them were found once. Around 15% of the sample is taken by the ten largest.

This clone was recorded only once. Its binding antigen is unknown. Within one base of it there is no much larger clone, and no base qualities were kept. The time point label of this sample denotes: human tissue collected at research (rapid) autopsy. Three non-HCT comparator patients who had other cancers, at least five GI tract samples, and no known GI disease at death were chosen retrospectively. Autopsy tissues included GI sites from esophagus to rectum, liver, skin and lymphoid organs including spleen, after a median post-mortem interval of approximately 10 hours. Each autopsy specimen was cut in two, with one portion flash-frozen in liquid nitrogen and the remainder formalin-fixed, and the outer muscle layers of GI specimens were removed. Genomic DNA was extracted from frozen tissues using the Mag-Bind Blood & Tissue DNA HDQ 96 Kit on a Chemagic 360 or the DNeasy Blood & Tissue Kit. Because of concern about red blood cell contamination, the extracted DNA went through further purification with the Genomic DNA Clean & Concentrator-25 kit.

This receptor was taken from a woman aged 18-55 years with breast cancer. The chain joins TRBV6-4 to TRBJ2-1; 14 of the junction bases match TRBD2. The specimen was tissue from the right colon, collected at autopsy. The DNA sequence reads TGTGCCAGCAGTGAACGACTAGCGGGAGGGTATGAGCAGTTCTTC. Its amino acids are CASSERLAGGYEQFF.